The source of this T cell receptor (beta chain) is a study of OX40 agonist ivuxolimab in advanced cancers. The method was immunoSEQ multiplex PCR; TCRdb's version includes in-frame clones alone and lacks a portion of them. Among about 41,000 clones listed, about 80% were seen once. The CDR3 is 13 amino acids. The V end was cut by 5 bases, the J end by 2 bases, with 10 bases between. The germline V gene encodes CDR1 SGHTA and CDR2 FQGNSA. About this clone: What it recognizes is unknown.

Study results and caveats: Among the nonresponders, some also had low normalized T-cell clonal expansion. Among the least clonally expanded were partial responders at 0.1-3.0 mg/kg.

The sample in question was CD4+ or CD8+ T cells sorted from blood, obtained in a trial of the OX40 agonist ivuxolimab. J is TRBJ2-7 and V is TRBV7-2, with D possibly called TRBD1 or TRBD2 (6 bases each). This clonotype originated in an adult with an advanced solid tumor such as melanoma, head and neck, liver or kidney cancer. CDR3 nucleotide sequence: TGTGCCAGCAGCCCCGGGGGCGCCTACGAGCAGTACTTC. Protein sequence: CASSPGGAYEQYF.